Below are 15 T cell receptor beta chains sequenced from a single sample in a study of blood T cell repertoires in COVID-19. The method was immunoSEQ multiplex PCR; TCRdb's version includes in-frame clones alone and lacks a portion of them. Of 200,000 to 300,000 clones in the sample, less than 90% were seen once. Sequencing was done on a sample of peripheral blood. These receptors were taken from a man under 40 with active or convalescent COVID-19.

A few counts support this clone. The chain links TRBV7-8 to TRBJ2-1; 12 nucleotides match TRBD2. V shed 3 bases, J shed 8 bases, and the junction held 11 bases outside the gene matches. The CDR3 is 17 residues long. Germline-derived CDR1 and CDR2 are SGHVS and FQNEAQ. CDR3 region: CASSLWLAGGLGDEQFF. The CDR3 coding sequence is TGTGCCAGCAGCTTGTGGCTAGCGGGGGGGCTGGGGGATGAGCAGTTCTTC.

CDR3 residues: CASSLVWGVDSTDTQYF. Written as DNA, the CDR3 is TGTGCCAGCAGCTTAGTATGGGGGGTGGATAGCACAGATACGCAGTATTTT. The V call is TRBV13, the J call TRBJ2-3, with D maybe TRBD2 (6 bases). Trimming pared 1 base from V and 0 bases from J, leaving 14 bases between. CDR1 and CDR2 (germline): PRHDT, FYEKMQ (reference sequence). CDR3 length equals 17 residues. Using reference TRBV13 and TRBJ2-3 for the parts outside the CDR3, the full variable domain is AAGVIQSPRHLIKEKRETATLKCYPIPRHDTVYWYQQGPGQDPQFLISFYEKMQSDKGSIPDRFSAQQFSDYHSELNMSSLELGDSALYFCASSLVWGVDSTDTQYFGPGTRLTVL.

The chain links TRBV28 to TRBJ1-2; no clear D. Germline CDR1 is MDHEN and CDR2 is SYDVKM. The V end lost 5 bases, the J end lost 4 bases, and 5 bases lay between the germline ends. CDR3 length: 11 residues. The CDR3 sequence is CASSQSYGYTF. The CDR3 bases are TGTGCCAGCAGTCAATCCTATGGCTACACCTTC.

The gene calls are TRBV3-1 (or the pseudogene TRBV3-2) and TRBJ1-5; 8 bases line up with TRBD1. Germline V gene sequence: CDR1 LGHDT, CDR2 YNNKEL (reference sequence). After removal of 4 bases from V and 9 bases from J, the junction contained 8 bases not matched to a gene. This CDR3 is 14 amino acids long. CDR3: CASSPRQGRGPQHF. In nucleotides, the CDR3 is TGTGCCAGCAGCCCCCGACAGGGGAGGGGGCCCCAGCATTTT.

The chain combines TRBV15 with TRBJ2-1, with D unresolved. The CDR3 sequence is 11 residues long. Germline V gene data show CDR1 as LNHNV and CDR2 as YYDKDF (reference sequence). The V and J ends lost 8 bases and 9 bases respectively, with 11 bases between them. CDR3 sequence (DNA): TGTGCCACCGCTGCCTATAGTGAGCAGTTCTTC. It encodes CATAAYSEQFF.

CDR3 protein: CASSPVAGDSGNTIYF. CDR3 nucleotide sequence: TGTGCCAGCTCCCCAGTCGCAGGCGACTCTGGAAACACCATATATTTT. The rearrangement joins TRBV18 to TRBJ1-3; D call uncertain. The CDR3 sequence is 16 residues long. V was trimmed by 6 bases and J by 0 bases, leaving 15 bases between them. From germline, CDR1 is KGHSH and CDR2 LQKENI.

The CDR3 is CASSARGLGNSPLHF. In DNA, the CDR3 is TGTGCCAGCAGCGCAAGGGGGCTGGGTAATTCACCCCTCCACTTT. This chain joins TRBV5-6 and TRBJ1-6, with 7 bases that match TRBD1. Germline loops: CDR1 SGHDT, CDR2 YYEEEE. The CDR3 spans 15 residues. J lost 6 bases, V lost 4 bases, and 7 bases had no gene match.

The chain couples TRBV6-5 to TRBJ2-3; possible D gene TRBD2, 5 bases. The length of the CDR3 is 15 residues. The V gene lost 11 bases and the J gene lost 1 base, with 19 bases spanning the gap. Per germline, CDR1 MNHEY and CDR2 SVGAGI. The DNA of the CDR3 is TGTGCCGGTCGCGCGGGTACTAGGGGCACAGATACGCAGTATTTT. Translated, it gives CAGRAGTRGTDTQYF.

This chain links TRBV21-1 with TRBJ2-2; TRBD1 was called by the table and not checked on the DNA. TRBV21-1 represents a pseudogene. The CDR3 loop spans 16 amino acids. Here the CDR3 DNA reads TGTGCCAGCAGCCCCCGGGACAGGATAAACACCGGGGAGCTGTTTTTT. Encoded protein: CASSPRDRINTGELFF.

This clone has only one observation. The chain combines TRBV6-5 with TRBJ2-2, with D perhaps TRBD1 (6 bases). Germline CDR1 is MNHEY and CDR2 is SVGAGI. CDR3 length: 15 residues. V was shortened by 6 bases and J by 7 bases, with 18 bases between the two germline ends. The CDR3 region is CASRFRPQGFGELFF. CDR3 in DNA: TGTGCCAGCAGATTTCGTCCACAGGGTTTCGGGGAGCTGTTTTTT.

The rearrangement uses TRBV18 and TRBJ1-1; D might be TRBD1 (5 bases). Trimming took off 1 base at V and 1 base at J, with 16 bases between the two ends. From germline, CDR1 is KGHSH and CDR2 LQKENI. The CDR3 has 17 amino acids. CDR3 nucleotide sequence: TGTGCCAGCTCACCACGTGTTTCAACAGGACAGAACACTGAAGCTTTCTTT. Translated, it gives CASSPRVSTGQNTEAFF.

The rearrangement joins TRBV2 to TRBJ1-2; tentatively, D is TRBD1 (5 bases). Germline V gene sequence: CDR1 SNHLY, CDR2 FYNNEI. The V and J ends lost 11 bases and 4 bases respectively, with 17 bases between them. The CDR3 covers 13 residues. CDR3 coding DNA: TGTGCCTGGGGTCCAGACAGTCTCTATGGCTACACCTTC. This codes for CAWGPDSLYGYTF.

This chain links TRBV6-5 with TRBJ1-1; TRBD1 matches 9 bases. CDR1 is MNHEY and CDR2 is SVGAGI in the germline V gene. J was trimmed by 4 bases and V by 7 bases; bases with no gene match: 4. The CDR3 sequence is 13 residues long. The CDR3 sequence is CASTTTGGTEAFF. The CDR3 nucleotides read TGTGCCAGCACCACGACAGGGGGCACTGAAGCTTTCTTT.

This clone was counted once. The chain combines TRBV4-1 with TRBJ1-4, with D unresolved. V dropped 2 bases and J dropped 13 bases, with 17 bases sitting between them. The CDR3 spans 14 residues. CDR1 is MGHRA and CDR2 is YSYEKL in the germline V gene. The CDR3 sequence is CASSQSGGRVGLFF. DNA for the CDR3: TGCGCCAGCAGCCAATCCGGTGGGCGCGTGGGACTGTTTTTT.

V is TRBV24-1 and J is TRBJ2-2; maybe TRBD1 (5 bases). The V end lost 10 bases, the J end lost 1 base, and 15 bases lay between the germline ends. Germline V gives CDR1 KGHDR, CDR2 SFDVKD. CDR3 length equals 15 residues. The CDR3 is CATSSAGLNTGELFF. The CDR3 DNA sequence: TGTGCCACAAGCTCGGCAGGGTTGAACACCGGGGAGCTGTTTTTT.